These 14 T cell receptor beta chains came from one sample sequenced in a study of vaccination effects on CD4 cells after COVID-19. Profiling relied on immunoSEQ multiplex PCR, and the TCRdb table lists in-frame clones only, not all of them. The data contain about 43,000 clones, roughly 79% of them singletons. The antigens these receptors bind are not known. Before sequencing took place, the ViraFEST assay used viral peptide pools to expand antigen-specific CD4+ T cells. A roughly 10-day culture period preceded the isolation of CD4+ T cells. Nobody among the vaccine recipients had prior SARS-CoV-2 infection (nucleocapsid antibodies were negative). The specimen was CD4+ T cells from PBMCs cultured with SARS-CoV-2 spike peptides, collected before COVID-19 vaccination. The source is a human donor who received a COVID-19 vaccine.

This chain links TRBV7-3 with TRBJ1-2; no clear D. CDR3 length equals 13 residues. CDR1 SGHTA and CDR2 FQGTGA come from the germline V gene. V gave up 2 bases and J gave up 8 bases, with 12 bases separating them. CDR3 coding DNA: TGTGCCAGCAGCTTAGATGGATTCGTAGGCTACACCTTC. Its protein product is CASSLDGFVGYTF.

V is TRBV7-2 and J is TRBJ2-7; no definite D call. Germline loops: CDR1 SGHTA, CDR2 FQGNSA. The V end lost 1 base, the J end lost 1 base, and 11 bases lay between the germline ends. The CDR3 covers 15 residues. The CDR3 nucleotides read TGTGCCAGCAGCTTAGGTTCCACCGGGTCCTACGAGCAGTACGTC. Protein: CASSLGSTGSYEQYV.

This chain joins TRBV5-4 and TRBJ2-1; D uncertain. The V end was cut by 4 bases, the J end by 12 bases, with 11 bases between. CDR1 is SGHNT, CDR2 YYREEE, per germline (reference sequence). This CDR3 contains 11 residues. CDR3 amino acids: CASSLEMVQFF. The CDR3 region has the DNA TGTGCCAGCAGCCTAGAGATGGTGCAGTTCTTC.

In this sample, this clone turned up a few times. The chain has TRBV7-8 and TRBJ1-1; D possibly corresponds to TRBD1 (5 bases). This CDR3 contains 16 residues. V gave up 1 base and J gave up 1 base, with 13 bases separating them. Germline CDR1 and CDR2: SGHVS and FQNEAQ. As DNA, the CDR3 is TGTGCCAGCAGCTTAGGTCGAGGGGAGTCGAACACTGAAGCTTTCTTT. Translation: CASSLGRGESNTEAFF.

The chain is built from TRBV15 and TRBJ2-5; D is uncertain. Trimming removed 1 base from V and 5 bases from J, with 11 bases in between. CDR1 is LNHNV and CDR2 is YYDKDF in the germline V gene (reference sequence). CDR3 length: 14 amino acids. The CDR3 here is CATSRALAEETQYF. Here the CDR3 DNA reads TGTGCCACCAGCAGAGCCCTCGCGGAGGAGACCCAGTACTTC.

The V call is TRBV10-3, the J call TRBJ2-4; 13 bases match TRBD2. Unmatched junction bases numbered 12, after V lost 6 bases and J lost 1 base. CDR1 is ENHRY, CDR2 SYGVKD, per germline. This CDR3 is built from 19 residues. The CDR3 spells CAISDDPGLAGPAKNIQYF. The CDR3 DNA reads TGTGCCATCAGCGACGACCCGGGACTAGCGGGGCCCGCCAAAAACATTCAGTACTTC.

In this sample, this clone turned up a few times. V usage is TRBV18 and J usage is TRBJ1-1; D unclear. CDR1 and CDR2 (germline): KGHSH, LQKENI. Trimming left V 6 bases short and J 11 bases short, with 19 bases between. This CDR3 spans 13 amino acids. The DNA for the CDR3 is TGTGCCAGCTCGTCACCAAAGGTGAATGGCGCTTTCTTT. This sequence encodes CASSSPKVNGAFF.

This clone was seen once. This chain connects TRBV10-2 to TRBJ2-2; D uncertain. V was shortened by 3 bases and J by 5 bases, with 4 bases between the two germline ends. The CDR3 spans 12 residues. Germline V gives CDR1 WSHSY, CDR2 SAAADI. For the CDR3, the DNA is TGCGCCAGCAGTGACGTTACCGGGGAGCTGTTTTTT. The encoded protein is CASSDVTGELFF.

This chain joins TRBV5-1 and TRBJ2-5; D is ambiguous. V lost 5 bases and J lost 1, with 9 bases in between. The CDR3 sequence is 13 residues long. In germline, CDR1 is SGHRS, CDR2 YFSETQ. The CDR3 reads CASRQTTQETQYF. The CDR3, as DNA: TGCGCCAGCAGACAGACGACCCAAGAGACCCAGTACTTC.

CDR3 in DNA: TGTGCTAGTGGTTTGGCTAGGAGTCTTGCGGCATCCACCGGGGAGCTGTTTTTT. Encoded protein: CASGLARSLAASTGELFF. The chain is built from TRBV12-5 and TRBJ2-2; D is undetermined. The V and J ends lost 1 base and 4 bases respectively, with 19 bases between them. Germline CDR1 reads LGHNT; CDR2 reads FRNRAP. The CDR3 contains 18 residues.

The rearrangement uses TRBV10-3 and TRBJ2-3; the match to TRBD2 covers 10 bases. Germline CDR1 is ENHRY and CDR2 is SYGVKD. The junction had 9 bases not matched to a gene; V was cut back by 4 bases and J by 5 bases. The CDR3 is 16 residues long. The CDR3 coding sequence is TGTGCCATCAGTGCCCTAAGCGGGGGGGCGGGAGATACGCAGTATTTT. It encodes CAISALSGGAGDTQYF.

The chain employs TRBV10-3 and TRBJ2-1; 9 bases align to TRBD2. V lost 4 bases and J lost 2; bases outside the gene matches: 15. The germline gives CDR1 ENHRY, CDR2 SYGVKD. CDR3 length: 19 residues. CDR3 sequence reads: CAISGYGSYSGGTYNEQFF. In DNA, the CDR3 is TGTGCCATCAGTGGTTACGGGTCCTATAGCGGGGGAACCTACAATGAGCAGTTCTTC.

The genes are TRBV19 and TRBJ1-2; D gene uncertain. Trimming cost V 3 bases and J 0 bases, with 14 bases left between them. In germline, CDR1 is LNHDA, CDR2 SQIVND (reference sequence). This CDR3 has 16 residues. The CDR3 loop is CASSIEKWNTNYGYTF. The CDR3, as DNA: TGTGCCAGTAGTATTGAAAAGTGGAATACTAACTATGGCTACACCTTC.

V and J are TRBV7-8 and TRBJ2-7; 9 bases align to TRBD2. Germline-derived CDR1 and CDR2 are SGHVS and FQNEAQ. Trimming cost V 5 bases and J 0 bases; bases outside gene matches: 2. This CDR3 has 14 residues. CDR3 residues: CASSNSGGSYEQYV. In DNA form, the CDR3 reads TGTGCCAGCAGCAATAGCGGGGGCTCCTACGAGCAGTACGTC.